Following are 5 T cell receptor beta chains from one sample sequenced in a study of blood T cell repertoires in COVID-19. Some clones are missing from TCRdb's copy, which holds only in-frame ones; the method was immunoSEQ multiplex PCR. The repertoire holds 61,000 or so clones, around 86% seen once, with about 3.5% in the top ten. Sequenced sample: peripheral blood. The receptors stem from an elderly woman with acute or convalescent COVID-19.

The CDR3 DNA reads as TGTGCCAGCAGTGTGGACTGGGGAAGCAATCAGCCCCAGCATTTT. Encoded protein: CASSVDWGSNQPQHF. The chain is built from TRBV2 and TRBJ1-5, with D unclear. The CDR3 is 15 amino acids. Germline V gene data show CDR1 as SNHLY and CDR2 as FYNNEI. Trimming shortened V by 4 bases and J by 1 base, and 11 bases separated the two germline ends.

The V gene is TRBV21-1, the J gene TRBJ1-6. TRBV21-1 is termed a pseudogene. The CDR3 has 14 residues. This CDR3 is CASSHKADYSPLHF. DNA for the CDR3: TGTGCCAGCAGCCATAAAGCTGATTATTCACCCCTCCACTTT.

The chain uses TRBV9 and TRBJ1-2, with 7 bases identical to TRBD1. Germline V CDR1 and CDR2: SGDLS, YYNGEE. Trimming cost V 3 bases and J 4 bases; bases outside gene matches: 6. CDR3 length: 14 residues. The CDR3 region is CASSAKGQLYGYTF. The CDR3, as DNA: TGTGCCAGCAGCGCCAAGGGACAGCTCTATGGCTACACCTTC.

This sequence joins TRBV5-1 and TRBJ2-7, with 9 bases identical to TRBD1. Germline loops: CDR1 SGHRS, CDR2 YFSETQ. The CDR3 has 14 amino acids. V lost 4 bases, J lost 6 bases, and 8 bases stayed unmatched. The CDR3, as DNA: TGCGCCAGCAGCACCGGGACAGGGTCTATCGAGCAGTACTTC. Translating gives CASSTGTGSIEQYF.

The V gene is TRBV2, the J gene TRBJ1-5; perhaps TRBD1 as D (5 bases). Trimming took off 4 bases at V and 7 bases at J, with 17 bases between the two ends. CDR3 length equals 15 residues. CDR1 is SNHLY, CDR2 FYNNEI, per germline. The CDR3 here is CASSGGQERNQPQHF. The CDR3 nucleotides read TGTGCCAGCAGTGGGGGCCAGGAAAGGAACCAGCCCCAGCATTTT.